The 27 T cell receptor beta chains below were found in one sample sequenced in a study of T cell repertoires in cytomegalovirus infection. Antigens for these TCRs are unknown. One entry per CDR3 protein results from TCRdb running MiXCR on the reads. The table lists about 890,000 distinct CDR3 sequences, 30% to 40% of them singletons. The sequenced sample was cultured CD8+ T cells from PBMCs, obtained from culture after CMV antigen stimulation. The receptors originated from a human donor in good health (CMV status not recorded). Some clones in this sample may be carry-over from other donors' samples.

This clonotype was counted many times. This chain connects TRBV6-1 to TRBJ2-6; no clear D gene. Germline V gene sequence: CDR1 MNHNS, CDR2 SASEGT. V was pared by 3 bases and J by 0 bases, with 21 bases between. The CDR3 covers 20 residues. CDR3 bases: TGTGCCAGCAGTGATTATAATCGTCATCTCCCCCGCTCTGGGGCCAACGTCCTGACTTTC. Encoded protein: CASSDYNRHLPRSGANVLTF.

This clonotype was picked up many times. This chain uses TRBV6-1 with TRBJ2-6, with D perhaps TRBD1 or TRBD2 (6 bases each). The CDR3 contains 16 residues. Trimming took off 6 bases at V and 2 bases at J, with 14 bases between the two ends. The V gene's germline CDR1 is MNHNS and CDR2 SASEGT. CDR3 nucleotide sequence: TGTGCCAGCAGCTACCTCCGGGGGCCTGGGGCCAACGTCCTGACTTTC. This codes for CASSYLRGPGANVLTF.

The CDR3 reads CASSQWTTSTKNIQYF. CDR3 bases: TGCGCCAGCAGCCAATGGACAACTTCCACCAAAAACATTCAGTACTTC. The V gene is TRBV4-3, the J gene TRBJ2-4; the D gene is possibly TRBD1 (5 bases). The CDR3 runs to 16 residues. V gave up 2 bases and J gave up 2 bases, with 13 bases separating them. Germline loops: CDR1 LGHNA, CDR2 YSLEER.

The CDR3: CATDPGLAGVPRADTQYF. CDR3 in DNA: TGTGCCACGGACCCGGGACTAGCGGGGGTTCCAAGAGCAGATACGCAGTATTTT. J is TRBJ2-3 and V is TRBV6-6, with 14 bases that match TRBD2. V lost 10 bases and J lost 4; bases outside the gene matches: 16. Germline V gene data show CDR1 as MNHNY and CDR2 as SVGAGI (reference sequence). CDR3 length: 18 residues.

V usage is TRBV12-3 or TRBV12-4 and J usage is TRBJ2-1; D unresolved. This CDR3 region has 9 residues. Between the trimmed V and J ends, which lost 10 bases and 5 bases, there was a span of 3 bases. In DNA form, the CDR3 reads TGTGCCACCAACAATGAGCAGTTCTTC. Translation: CATNNEQFF.

The genes are TRBV6-2 or TRBV6-3 and TRBJ2-7, with D perhaps TRBD1 (6 bases). This CDR3 has 14 amino acids. CDR1 MNHEY and CDR2 SVGEGT come from the germline V gene. V lost 4 bases and J lost 0, with 10 bases in between. Here the CDR3 DNA reads TGTGCCAGCAGTTCAACAGGGAACTCCTACGAGCAGTACGTC. It encodes CASSSTGNSYEQYV.

For this clonotype: A single base separates this from a much larger clone, so it may be a read error. This chain joins TRBV2 and TRBJ2-1, with 10 bases aligning to TRBD2. This CDR3 has 16 amino acids. Germline CDR1 and CDR2: SNHLY and FYNNEI. The CDR3 sequence is CASSVPASGGHNEQSF. The DNA of the CDR3 is TGTGCCAGCAGTGTGCCCGCTAGCGGGGGCCACAATGAGCAGTCCTTC. Looking up the rest from reference TRBV2 and TRBJ2-1 gives the full variable domain: EPEVTQTPSHQVTQMGQEVILRCVPISNHLYFYWYRQILGQKVEFLVSFYNNEISEKSEIFDDQFSVERPDGSNFTLKIRSTKLEDSAMYFCASSVPASGGHNEQSFGPGTRLTVL.

The chain joins TRBV27 to TRBJ1-2; 9 bases agree with TRBD1. The germline V gene encodes CDR1 MNHEY and CDR2 SMNVEV (reference sequence). The CDR3 is made up of 12 amino acids. Trimming removed 8 bases from V and 6 bases from J; junction bases left unmatched: 4. The CDR3 DNA reads as TGTGCCAGCGGGACAGGGATTGATGGCTACACCTTC. It yields the protein CASGTGIDGYTF.

The genes are TRBV7-6 and TRBJ2-5, with 12 bases that match TRBD2. Trimming at V came to 3 bases and at J to 5 bases, leaving 7 bases not matched to a gene. Germline V CDR1 and CDR2: SGHVS, FNYEAQ. This CDR3 has 16 amino acids. CDR3 in amino acids: CASSFRTSGVSETQYF. The CDR3 DNA follows: TGTGCCAGCAGCTTCCGGACTAGCGGGGTATCGGAGACCCAGTACTTC.

This clonotype was counted a few times. The chain links TRBV5-5 to TRBJ1-5; 7 positions match TRBD1. Germline V gene sequence: CDR1 SGHKS, CDR2 YYEKEE (reference sequence). The CDR3 contains 15 residues. V dropped 5 bases and J dropped 3; count of bases not matched to a gene: 8. The CDR3: CASSWTGLHNQPQHF. The CDR3 bases are TGTGCCAGCAGTTGGACAGGTCTTCACAATCAGCCCCAGCATTTT.

This clonotype was seen only a few times. V usage is TRBV27 and J usage is TRBJ2-2; no definite D call. The CDR3 runs to 15 residues. Trimming cost V 5 bases and J 1 base, with 11 bases left between them. Germline CDR1 is MNHEY and CDR2 is SMNVEV (reference sequence). The CDR3 DNA is TGTGCCAGCAGTCGGGTCCAGCAGAACACCGGGGAGCTGTTTTTT. Protein: CASSRVQQNTGELFF.

The chain has TRBV6-5 and TRBJ1-2; 9 positions agree with TRBD1. The CDR3 sequence is 14 residues long. The germline V gene has CDR1 MNHEY and CDR2 SVGAGI. Trimming removed 6 bases from V and 7 bases from J; junction bases left unmatched: 9. For the CDR3, the DNA is TGTGCCAGCAGGGAAGACAGGGGGTCGGTTGGCTACACCTTC. It translates to CASREDRGSVGYTF.

The chain uses TRBV6-6 and TRBJ1-3; D is possibly TRBD1 (6 bases). CDR1 and CDR2 from the germline V gene are MNHNY and SVGAGI (reference sequence). Trimming pared 5 bases from V and 7 bases from J, leaving 15 bases between. This CDR3 comprises 14 residues. The CDR3 region is CASSQDRSRNTIYF. CDR3 sequence (DNA): TGTGCCAGCAGTCAGGACAGATCTCGGAACACCATATATTTT.

The V call is TRBV12-3 or TRBV12-4, the J call TRBJ2-5; D call uncertain. V lost 7 bases and J 5 bases, leaving 23 bases between the germline ends. This CDR3 comprises 16 residues. CDR3 in DNA: TGTGCCAGCAACCCCTCCGGGCAGGACCTTTTGGAGACCCAGTACTTC. Residues: CASNPSGQDLLETQYF.

The chain uses TRBV2 and TRBJ2-7, with 10 bases lining up with TRBD2. V lost 3 bases and J lost 4; bases outside the gene matches: 6. The germline V gene encodes CDR1 SNHLY and CDR2 FYNNEI. CDR3 length: 15 residues. In nucleotides, the CDR3 is TGTGCCAGCAGTGAGATAGCGGGGGGCCTTTACGAGCAGTACTTC. This translates into CASSEIAGGLYEQYF.

This clonotype was observed a handful of times. CDR3 region: CASSSGPRGGTEAFF. The DNA for the CDR3 is TGTGCCAGCAGTTCGGGTCCCCGTGGGGGCACTGAAGCTTTCTTT. The V and J genes are TRBV6-6 and TRBJ1-1; maybe TRBD1 (5 bases). V was clipped by 4 bases and J by 4 bases, with 16 bases between them. The CDR3 spans 15 residues. The germline gives CDR1 MNHNY, CDR2 SVGAGI (reference sequence).

The V and J genes are TRBV6-9 and TRBJ2-7; a possible D gene is TRBD1 (5 bases). Trimming pared 6 bases from V and 2 bases from J, leaving 8 bases between. CDR3 length: 12 amino acids. In germline, CDR1 is MNHGY, CDR2 SVAAGI. Here the CDR3 reads CASRRTTYEQYV. In DNA form, the CDR3 reads TGTGCCAGCAGGAGGACAACCTACGAGCAGTACGTC.

Ten or more counts support this clonotype. The chain carries TRBV11-2 and TRBJ2-7; D perhaps matches TRBD2 (5 bases). Germline V lookup: CDR1 SGHAT, CDR2 FQNNGV. This CDR3 spans 14 amino acids. V lost 5 bases, J lost 7 bases, and 18 bases lay in between. Here the CDR3 DNA reads TGTGCCAGCAGCCTACTATCGCGGGTCACGGAGCAGTACGTC. Translated, it gives CASSLLSRVTEQYV.

V usage is TRBV7-9 and J usage is TRBJ2-1, with D uncertain. The CDR3 contains 8 residues. Germline CDR1 is SEHNR and CDR2 is FQNEAQ (reference sequence). V lost 11 bases and J 6 bases, leaving 2 bases between the germline ends. The chain's CDR3 is CAPNEQFF. The CDR3 coding sequence is TGTGCCCCCAATGAGCAGTTCTTC.

This clonotype came up a few times. The rearrangement uses TRBV27 and TRBJ2-7; D call uncertain. Between the trimmed V and J ends, which lost 7 bases and 0 bases, there was a span of 13 bases. The CDR3 extends over 14 amino acids. Germline CDR1 reads MNHEY; CDR2 reads SMNVEV (reference sequence). The CDR3 region is CASTREANSYEQYF. The CDR3, as DNA: TGTGCCAGCACGAGAGAGGCCAACTCCTACGAGCAGTACTTC.

This clonotype was counted a few times. This chain links TRBV4-1 with TRBJ1-5; no clear D gene. Trimming left V 1 base short and J 5 bases short, with 18 bases between. CDR3 size: 17 residues. Germline V gene lookup returns CDR1 MGHRA and CDR2 YSYEKL. The chain's CDR3 is CASSQALRGVKDQPQHF. The CDR3 nucleotides read TGCGCCAGCAGCCAAGCCCTCCGGGGTGTTAAGGATCAGCCCCAGCATTTT.

This chain connects TRBV6-5 to TRBJ2-1; D might be TRBD1 or TRBD2, each matching 5 bases. The germline V gene has CDR1 MNHEY and CDR2 SVGAGI. The CDR3 has 14 residues. Trimming cost V 5 bases and J 0 bases, with 8 bases left between them. The CDR3 reads CASSRDRSYNEQFF. As DNA, the CDR3 is TGTGCCAGCAGTCGGGACCGCTCCTACAATGAGCAGTTCTTC.

This clonotype was recorded a few times. The rearrangement joins TRBV7-9 to TRBJ2-1; 7 nucleotides match TRBD1. There are 15 residues in the CDR3. V gave up 4 bases and J gave up 16 bases; unmatched junction bases: 19. Germline-derived CDR1 and CDR2 are SEHNR and FQNEAQ (reference sequence). The CDR3 sequence is CASSSPTQDREKKFF. CDR3 DNA: TGTGCCAGCAGCTCACCCACTCAAGACAGGGAGAAAAAATTCTTC. The full variable domain, in which reference TRBV7-9 and TRBJ2-1 provide the parts outside the CDR3, is DTGVSQNPRHKITKRGQNVTFRCDPISEHNRLYWYRQTLGQGPEFLTYFQNEAQLEKSRLLSDRFSAERPKGSFSTLEIQRTEQGDSAMYLCASSSPTQDREKKFFGPGTRLTVL.

The rearrangement joins TRBV12-3 or TRBV12-4 to TRBJ2-5, with 12 bases matching TRBD2. V was pared by 3 bases and J by 4 bases, with 6 bases of the junction left unmatched. This CDR3 has 16 amino acids. The CDR3 is CASSFGTSGGSETQYF. CDR3 nucleotides: TGTGCCAGCAGTTTTGGAACTAGCGGGGGGTCAGAGACCCAGTACTTC.

This clonotype was counted between two and nine times. The chain recombines TRBV14 with TRBJ1-1, with D hard to call. This CDR3 has 14 residues. CDR1 SGHDN and CDR2 FVKESK come from the germline V gene. The V and J ends lost 0 bases and 1 base respectively, with 6 bases between them. DNA for the CDR3: TGTGCCAGCAGCCAAGATTATGCGAACACTGAAGCTTTCTTT. Protein sequence: CASSQDYANTEAFF.

V is TRBV7-9 and J is TRBJ2-5; 8 nucleotides align to TRBD1. With V trimmed by 4 bases and J by 5 bases, 15 bases remained unmatched. Germline-derived CDR1 and CDR2 are SEHNR and FQNEAQ (reference sequence). This CDR3 is built from 17 residues. This CDR3 reads CASSWTGSGTGGETQYF. Here the CDR3 DNA reads TGTGCCAGCAGCTGGACAGGGTCGGGCACGGGTGGTGAGACCCAGTACTTC.

This clonotype is a singleton in its sample. This chain connects TRBV7-9 to TRBJ2-1; 9 bases fit TRBD1. Germline V gene lookup returns CDR1 SEHNR and CDR2 FQNEAQ (reference sequence). V gave up 5 bases and J gave up 9 bases; unmatched junction bases: 17. The CDR3 loop spans 17 amino acids. CDR3 loop: CASSEGQGGRWGGEQFF. CDR3 DNA: TGTGCCAGCAGCGAGGGACAGGGCGGCCGTTGGGGGGGTGAGCAGTTCTTC.